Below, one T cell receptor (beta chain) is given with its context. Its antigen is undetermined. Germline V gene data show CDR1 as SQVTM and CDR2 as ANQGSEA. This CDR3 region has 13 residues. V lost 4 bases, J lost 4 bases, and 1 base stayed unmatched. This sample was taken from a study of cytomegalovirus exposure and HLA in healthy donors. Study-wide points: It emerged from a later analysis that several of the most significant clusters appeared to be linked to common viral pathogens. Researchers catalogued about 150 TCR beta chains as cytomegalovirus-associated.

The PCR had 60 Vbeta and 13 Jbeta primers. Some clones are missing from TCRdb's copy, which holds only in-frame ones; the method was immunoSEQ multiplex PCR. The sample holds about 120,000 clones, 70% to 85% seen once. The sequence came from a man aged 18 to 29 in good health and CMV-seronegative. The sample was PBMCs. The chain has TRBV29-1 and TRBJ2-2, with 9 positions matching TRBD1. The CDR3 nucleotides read TGCAGCGTTGTGACAGGGGGCACCGGGGAGCTGTTTTTT. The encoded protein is CSVVTGGTGELFF.